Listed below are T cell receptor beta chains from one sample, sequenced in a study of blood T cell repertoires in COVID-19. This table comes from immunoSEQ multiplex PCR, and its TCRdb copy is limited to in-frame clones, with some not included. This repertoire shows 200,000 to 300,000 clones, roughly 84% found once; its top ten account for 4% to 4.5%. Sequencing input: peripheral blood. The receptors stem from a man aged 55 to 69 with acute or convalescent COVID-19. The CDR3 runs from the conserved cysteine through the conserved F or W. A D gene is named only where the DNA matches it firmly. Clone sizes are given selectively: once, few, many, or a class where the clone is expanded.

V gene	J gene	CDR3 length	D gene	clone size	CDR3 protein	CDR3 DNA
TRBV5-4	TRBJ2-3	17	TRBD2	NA	CASSLEAGLAGTDTQYF	TGTGCCAGCAGCTTGGAAGCGGGACTAGCGGGCACAGATACGCAGTATTTT
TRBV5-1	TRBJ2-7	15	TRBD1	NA	CASSPIDRAVYEQYF	TGCGCCAGCAGCCCGATCGACAGGGCGGTCTACGAGCAGTACTTC
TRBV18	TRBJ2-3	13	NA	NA	CASSPPTRDTQYF	TGTGCCAGCTCACCCCCGACAAGAGATACGCAGTATTTT
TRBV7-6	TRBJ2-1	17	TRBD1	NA	CASSPYSPGQGYNEQFF	TGTGCCAGCAGCCCGTATTCGCCGGGACAGGGTTACAATGAGCAGTTCTTC
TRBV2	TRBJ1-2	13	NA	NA	CASPDRDIKGYTF	TGTGCCAGCCCTGACCGGGACATTAAAGGCTACACCTTC
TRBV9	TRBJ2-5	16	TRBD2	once	CASSPNRLAGVETQYF	TGTGCCAGCAGCCCTAATCGACTAGCGGGGGTAGAGACCCAGTACTTC
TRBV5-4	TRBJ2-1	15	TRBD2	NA	CASSPWLAGDNEQFF	TGTGCCAGCAGCCCTTGGCTAGCGGGGGACAATGAGCAGTTCTTC
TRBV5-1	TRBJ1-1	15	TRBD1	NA	CASSLGGTGATEAFF	TGCGCCAGCAGCTTGGGGGGGACAGGGGCCACTGAAGCTTTCTTT
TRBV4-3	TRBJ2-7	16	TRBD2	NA	CASSPSAGGAIYEQYF	TGCGCCAGCAGCCCTAGCGCGGGAGGGGCCATATACGAGCAGTACTTC
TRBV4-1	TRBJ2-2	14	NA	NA	CASSRGEAVGELFF	TGCGCCAGCAGCCGGGGAGAAGCAGTCGGGGAGCTGTTTTTT
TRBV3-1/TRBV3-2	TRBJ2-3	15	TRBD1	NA	CASSQADRGADTQYF	TGTGCCAGCAGCCAGGCAGACAGGGGGGCAGATACGCAGTATTTT
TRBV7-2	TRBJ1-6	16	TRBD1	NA	CASSFQSGTGNSPLHF	TGTGCCAGCAGCTTCCAATCCGGGACAGGCAATTCACCCCTCCACTTT
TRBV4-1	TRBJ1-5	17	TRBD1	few	CASSQNSGGQRNQPQHF	TGCGCCAGCAGCCAGAACTCAGGGGGACAGAGGAATCAGCCCCAGCATTTT
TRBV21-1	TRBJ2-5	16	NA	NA	CASSSRICTALEAQYF	TGTGCCAGCAGCTCTCGAATATGTACAGCCTTGGAGGCCCAGTACTTC
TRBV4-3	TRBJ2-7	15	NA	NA	CASSQAEQGSYEQYF	TGCGCCAGCAGCCAAGCGGAACAGGGATCCTACGAGCAGTACTTC
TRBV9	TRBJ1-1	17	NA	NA	CASSPPMGGGGYTEAFF	TGTGCCAGCAGCCCTCCCATGGGAGGGGGGGGGTACACTGAAGCTTTCTTT
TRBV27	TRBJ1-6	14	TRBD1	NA	CASSPQGAEGARHF	TGTGCCAGCAGTCCGCAGGGGGCGGAAGGGGCCCGCCACTTT
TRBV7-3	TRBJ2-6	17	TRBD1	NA	CASSLATGGGGANVLTF	TGTGCCAGCAGCCTTGCGACAGGGGGAGGTGGGGCCAACGTCCTGACTTTC
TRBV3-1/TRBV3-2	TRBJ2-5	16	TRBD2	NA	CASSQVLGRAQETQYF	TGTGCCAGCAGCCAAGTCCTAGGGAGGGCCCAAGAGACCCAGTACTTC
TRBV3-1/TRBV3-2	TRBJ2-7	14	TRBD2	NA	CASSLTSGVHEQYF	TGTGCCAGCAGCCTGACTAGCGGGGTCCACGAGCAGTACTTC
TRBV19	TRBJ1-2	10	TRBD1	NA	CASSGGGYTF	TGTGCCAGTTCAGGGGGCGGCTACACCTTC
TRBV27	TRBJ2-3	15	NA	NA	CASSPQRVSTDTQYF	TGTGCCAGCAGTCCCCAGCGGGTGAGCACAGATACGCAGTATTTT
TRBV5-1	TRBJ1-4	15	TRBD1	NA	CASSRTGGAGEKLFF	TGCGCCAGCAGCCGGACAGGGGGCGCCGGTGAAAAACTGTTTTTT
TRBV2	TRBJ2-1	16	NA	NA	CASRSWTSGGPLEQFF	TGTGCCAGCAGAAGCTGGACGTCTGGAGGTCCATTGGAGCAGTTCTTC
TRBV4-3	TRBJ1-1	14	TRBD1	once	CASSQNPGTAKAFF	TGCGCCAGCAGCCAAAACCCCGGGACAGCCAAAGCTTTCTTT
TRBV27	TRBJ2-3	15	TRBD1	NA	CASSLQNRGPDTQYF	TGTGCCAGCAGTTTACAAAACAGGGGCCCAGATACGCAGTATTTT
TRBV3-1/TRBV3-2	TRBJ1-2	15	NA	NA	CASSLPRAGVYGYTF	TGTGCCAGCAGCCTCCCACGAGCAGGGGTCTATGGCTACACCTTC
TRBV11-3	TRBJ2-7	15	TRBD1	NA	CASSLVPGQLDEQYF	TGTGCCAGCAGCTTAGTACCGGGACAGTTGGACGAGCAGTACTTC
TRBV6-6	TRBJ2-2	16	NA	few	CASSYAGGSYTGELFF	TGTGCCAGCAGTTACGCGGGCGGATCCTACACCGGGGAGCTGTTTTTT
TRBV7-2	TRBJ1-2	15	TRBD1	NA	CASSLPRTGSYGYTF	TGTGCCAGCAGCTTACCCAGGACAGGGAGCTATGGCTACACCTTC
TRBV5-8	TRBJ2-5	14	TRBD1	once	CASSHLTGVETQYF	TGTGCCAGCAGTCATCTGACAGGGGTGGAGACCCAGTACTTC
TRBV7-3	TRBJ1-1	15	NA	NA	CASSPSGGLNTEAFF	TGTGCCAGCAGCCCCTCCGGGGGGTTGAACACTGAAGCTTTCTTT
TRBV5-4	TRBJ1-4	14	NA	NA	CASSVRTGNEKLFF	TGTGCCAGCAGCGTAAGGACGGGGAATGAAAAACTGTTTTTT
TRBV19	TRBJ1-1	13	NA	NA	CASRQGWGTEAFF	TGTGCCAGTAGGCAGGGTTGGGGAACTGAAGCTTTCTTT
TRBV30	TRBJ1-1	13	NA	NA	CAWSFRGNTEAFF	TGTGCCTGGAGTTTCCGAGGGAACACTGAAGCTTTCTTT
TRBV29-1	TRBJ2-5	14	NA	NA	CSVESRRSQETQYF	TGCAGCGTTGAAAGTCGAAGGAGTCAAGAGACCCAGTACTTC
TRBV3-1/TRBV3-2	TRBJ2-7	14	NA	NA	CASSQGRPSGEQYF	TGTGCCAGCAGCCAAGGGAGACCCTCGGGGGAGCAGTACTTC
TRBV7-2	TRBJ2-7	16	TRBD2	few	CASSLSLAGSSYEQYF	TGTGCCAGCAGCTTATCCTTAGCGGGGAGCTCCTACGAGCAGTACTTC
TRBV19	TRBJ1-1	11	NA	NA	CASRRGTEAFF	TGTGCCAGTAGGCGTGGTACTGAAGCTTTCTTT
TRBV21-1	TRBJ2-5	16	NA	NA	CASSKARGQHQETQYF	TGTGCCAGCAGCAAAGCGAGGGGACAGCACCAAGAGACCCAGTACTTC
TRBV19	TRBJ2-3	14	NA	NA	CASTSAGSTDTQYF	TGTGCCAGCACTAGTGCGGGTTCAACAGATACGCAGTATTTT
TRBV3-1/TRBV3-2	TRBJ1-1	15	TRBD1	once	CASSPGQGTNTEAFF	TGTGCCAGCAGCCCGGGACAGGGGACGAACACTGAAGCTTTCTTT
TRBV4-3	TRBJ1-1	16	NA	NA	CASSQVTGELNTEAFF	TGCGCCAGCAGCCAAGTGACCGGGGAACTGAACACTGAAGCTTTCTTT
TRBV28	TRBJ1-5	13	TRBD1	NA	CASRTGGAQPQHF	TGTGCCAGCAGAACAGGGGGTGCTCAGCCCCAGCATTTT
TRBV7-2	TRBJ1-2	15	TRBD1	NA	CASSLRDRKNYGYTF	TGTGCCAGCAGCCTCCGGGACAGGAAGAACTATGGCTACACCTTC